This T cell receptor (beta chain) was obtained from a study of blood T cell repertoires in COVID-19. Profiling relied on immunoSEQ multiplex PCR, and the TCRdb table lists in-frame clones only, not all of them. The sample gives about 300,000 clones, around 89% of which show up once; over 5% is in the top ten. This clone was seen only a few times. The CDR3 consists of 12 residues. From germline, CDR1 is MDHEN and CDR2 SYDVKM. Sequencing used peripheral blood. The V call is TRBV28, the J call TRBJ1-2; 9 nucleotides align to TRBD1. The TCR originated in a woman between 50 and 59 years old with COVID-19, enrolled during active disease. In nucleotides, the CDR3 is TGTGAGGCCGGGACAGGGAGTTATGGCTACACCTTC. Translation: CEAGTGSYGYTF.